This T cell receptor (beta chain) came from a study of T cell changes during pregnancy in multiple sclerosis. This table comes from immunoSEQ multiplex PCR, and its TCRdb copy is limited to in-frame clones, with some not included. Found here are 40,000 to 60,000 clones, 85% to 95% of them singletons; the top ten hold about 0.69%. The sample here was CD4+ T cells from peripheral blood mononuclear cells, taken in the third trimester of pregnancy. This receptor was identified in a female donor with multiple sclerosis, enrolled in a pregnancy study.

In DNA, the CDR3 is TGCGCCAGCAGCTTGGGGACTAGCGGATACCAAGAGACCCAGTACTTC. Translated: CASSLGTSGYQETQYF. This chain uses TRBV5-1 with TRBJ2-5, with 10 positions matching TRBD2. In germline, CDR1 is SGHRS, CDR2 YFSETQ. There are 16 residues in the CDR3. V shed 0 bases and J 0 bases; nucleotides not matched to a gene: 2.